The present entry profiles one T cell receptor beta chain with its context. Antigen: not known. This sample stems from a study of shared clonotypes between healthy human individuals. Overall study context: Three plates each covered CD4 naive and memory; CD8 naive two, CD8 memory one. Study-wide findings and caveats: Unshared clonotypes carried lower generation probabilities than those common to all four donors. When naive CD4 clonotypes were compared across a few donors, approximately 5% were shared.

It was into CD45RA+ naive and CD45RA-negative memory subsets that the CD4+ cells were split. This table comes from immunoSEQ multiplex PCR, and its TCRdb copy is limited to in-frame clones, with some not included. Among 2,500,000 or so clones listed, roughly nine tenths were seen once. The receptor's source is a man aged 18 to 30 in good health. The source material was naive CD4+ T cells sorted from blood. Subset defined: CD45RA+ positively selected.

CDR3 coding DNA: TGTGCCAGCAGCGAAGAGAGTAAGGGAGAGTCTCCAGCAGATACGCAGTATTTT. It translates to CASSEESKGESPADTQYF. J is TRBJ2-3 and V is TRBV21-1; the DNA was not used to check the table's D call, TRBD2. TRBV21-1 is recorded as a pseudogene. The CDR3 extends over 18 amino acids.